This T cell receptor beta chain was sequenced for a study of technical replicates of blood from four donors. Method: immunoSEQ multiplex PCR; TCRdb's copy keeps in-frame clones and lacks some. The data hold 70,000 or so clones, with 75% to 90% observed a single time. Germline assignment: CDR1 MGHRA and CDR2 YSYEKL. The CDR3 is 13 residues long. Trimming shortened V by 3 bases and J by 7 bases, and 10 bases separated the two germline ends. What was sequenced was PBMCs. The chain joins TRBV4-1 to TRBJ2-1, with D tentatively TRBD1 (6 bases). The sequence was obtained from a human donor in good health. Some clones in this sample may be carry-over from other donors' samples. CDR3 region: CASSHFRGNEQFF. CDR3 in DNA: TGCGCCAGCAGCCATTTCAGGGGAAATGAGCAGTTCTTC.